The present entry profiles one TCR beta chain with its context. Repertoires were generated with immunoSEQ multiplex PCR, while TCRdb's copy carries only in-frame clones and drops some. The table shows under 10,000 clones, with approximately 78% occurring only once. The data belong to a study of T cells after posttransplantation cyclophosphamide. The CDR3 runs 15 residues. J lost 4 bases, V lost 9 bases, and 9 bases had no gene match. Germline V gene data show CDR1 as LNHDA and CDR2 as SQIVND (reference sequence). A marrow graft followed busulfan-fludarabine conditioning, with cyclophosphamide on days +3 and +4.

This receptor was identified in a female patient between 40 and 55 years old who received an allogeneic stem cell transplant from a related donor, was CMV-positive, and had no GVHD. T cells may partly derive from the graft donor. J is TRBJ1-3 and V is TRBV19; 10 nucleotides align to TRBD1. The sequencing here drew on PBMCs, taken 1903 days after a stem cell transplant with posttransplant cyclophosphamide. CDR3 sequence (DNA): TGTGCCAGCGCCTCGGGACAGGGGAAAGGAAACACCATATATTTT. It specifies CASASGQGKGNTIYF.